The 19 T cell receptor beta chains in this list originate from one sample, sequenced in a study of Tregs in tolerant kidney transplant recipients. Clones were read by immunoSEQ multiplex PCR, and TCRdb kept only the in-frame ones, dropping some. The table shows over 60,000 clones, with 95% to 98% occurring only once. Specimen: CD4+ T cells from blood, collected before the transplant. These receptor sequences come from a human donor who received a combined kidney and bone marrow transplant.

The chain employs TRBV18 and TRBJ1-1; D is unclear. The V end lost 4 bases, the J end lost 1 base, and 16 bases lay between the germline ends. The CDR3 length is 16 residues. Germline V lookup: CDR1 KGHSH, CDR2 LQKENI. The CDR3 protein is CASSLMRGKSNTEAFF. The DNA for the CDR3 is TGTGCCAGCTCACTAATGAGAGGAAAATCGAACACTGAAGCTTTCTTT.

The rearrangement links TRBV18 to TRBJ2-7; TRBD1 agrees at 8 bases. The germline gives CDR1 KGHSH, CDR2 LQKENI. The length of the CDR3 is 15 residues. The V gene end was trimmed by 5 bases and the J gene end by 0 bases; junction bases not matched to a gene: 6. CDR3 region: CASSVQGARSYEQYF. The CDR3 DNA sequence: TGTGCCAGCTCAGTTCAGGGGGCCCGCTCCTACGAGCAGTACTTC.

V and J are TRBV4-3 and TRBJ2-5; weak D call: TRBD2 (6 bases). The CDR3 totals 14 residues. V lost 2 bases and J lost 4, with 11 bases in between. CDR1 is LGHNA, CDR2 YSLEER, per germline. The CDR3 DNA sequence: TGCGCCAGCAGCCAACGACTAGGAGGAGAGACCCAGTACTTC. Translated, it gives CASSQRLGGETQYF.

The rearrangement joins TRBV19 to TRBJ1-1; D is unclear. CDR1 is LNHDA, CDR2 SQIVND, per germline (reference sequence). The length of the CDR3 is 13 residues. Trimming stripped 5 bases from V and 1 base from J, with 8 bases between. The CDR3 is CASSEVPNTEAFF. The CDR3 DNA follows: TGTGCCAGTAGTGAGGTGCCGAACACTGAAGCTTTCTTT.

The CDR3 reads CASSLAGLSNTEAFF. CDR3 DNA sequence: TGTGCCAGCAGCTTGGCCGGACTTTCGAACACTGAAGCTTTCTTT. The rearrangement links TRBV5-6 to TRBJ1-1; D not resolved. The CDR3 spans 15 residues. The V end was cut by 0 bases, the J end by 1 base, with 10 bases between. CDR1 is SGHDT, CDR2 YYEEEE, per germline.

The chain has TRBV19 and TRBJ2-6, with no clear D. V was shortened by 5 bases and J by 1 base, with 3 bases between the two germline ends. Looked up from germline, CDR1 is LNHDA and CDR2 is SQIVND (reference sequence). The CDR3 covers 13 residues. Here the CDR3 DNA reads TGTGCCAGTAGTCCGTCTGGGGCCAACGTCCTGACTTTC. Residues: CASSPSGANVLTF.

The chain employs TRBV30 and TRBJ2-2; unclear D gene. There are 14 residues in the CDR3. Germline values: CDR1 GTSNPN, CDR2 SVGIG (reference sequence). The V end lost 3 bases, the J end lost 0 bases, and 8 bases lay between the germline ends. The CDR3 reads CAWRATSNTGELFF. The CDR3 bases are TGTGCCTGGAGGGCCACATCGAACACCGGGGAGCTGTTTTTT. The entire variable domain, with the rest obtained from reference TRBV30 and TRBJ2-2, is as follows: SQTIHQWPATLVQPVGSPLSLECTVEGTSNPNLYWYRQAAGRGLQLLFYSVGIGQISSEVPQNLSASRPQDRQFILSSKKLLLSDSGFYLCAWRATSNTGELFFGEGSRLTVL.

The chain links TRBV10-1 to TRBJ2-1, with D maybe TRBD2 (6 bases). CDR3 length: 14 residues. In germline, CDR1 is WNHNN, CDR2 SYGVQD (reference sequence). Trimming took off 8 bases at V and 1 base at J, with 12 bases between the two ends. CDR3 DNA: TGCGCCAGCCCACGGGACTTTTCCTACAATGAGCAGTTCTTC. This encodes CASPRDFSYNEQFF.

The V gene is TRBV9, the J gene TRBJ2-1, with D possibly TRBD1 on 6 matching bases. The CDR3 covers 16 residues. The germline V and J ends were trimmed by 0 bases and 4 bases, with 14 bases remaining between them. Germline-derived CDR1 and CDR2 are SGDLS and YYNGEE. CDR3 in amino acids: CASSVEGVRVYNEQFF. The CDR3 DNA reads as TGTGCCAGCAGCGTAGAGGGGGTCAGGGTGTACAATGAGCAGTTCTTC.

This rearrangement joins TRBV18 to TRBJ2-7; 16 nucleotides align to TRBD2. The length of the CDR3 is 18 residues. Trimming took 2 bases from V and 2 from J; bases not matched to a gene: 6. Germline CDR1 is KGHSH and CDR2 is LQKENI. As DNA, the CDR3 is TGTGCCAGCTCACCAGGGACTAGCGGGAGGGGGCATCCCTACGAGCAGTACTTC. This sequence encodes CASSPGTSGRGHPYEQYF.

V and J are TRBV6-5 and TRBJ2-7; 8 bases agree with TRBD1. The CDR3 has 14 residues. CDR1 and CDR2 from the germline V gene are MNHEY and SVGAGI. The junction had 0 bases not matched to a gene; V was cut back by 1 base and J by 1 base. The CDR3 sequence: CASSYYRGSYEQYF. The CDR3 region has the DNA TGTGCCAGCAGTTACTACAGGGGGTCCTACGAGCAGTACTTC.

The rearrangement uses TRBV7-8 and TRBJ1-1; no clear D gene. The germline V gene encodes CDR1 SGHVS and CDR2 FQNEAQ. V was pared by 3 bases and J by 1 base, with 6 bases between. CDR3 length: 13 residues. The CDR3 here is CASSFNGNTEAFF. The CDR3 bases are TGTGCCAGCAGCTTTAACGGGAACACTGAAGCTTTCTTT.

V gene TRBV5-5 combines with J gene TRBJ2-7, with D perhaps TRBD1 (6 bases). Germline V gene lookup returns CDR1 SGHKS and CDR2 YYEKEE (reference sequence). Trimming removed 4 bases from V and 0 bases from J, with 14 bases in between. There are 15 residues in the CDR3. CDR3 sequence: CASSHPTGNSYEQYF. In DNA form, the CDR3 reads TGTGCCAGCAGCCATCCTACAGGGAACTCCTACGAGCAGTACTTC.

This chain links TRBV9 with TRBJ2-3; TRBD2 matches at 14 bases. V lost 3 bases to trimming and J lost 2 bases; unmatched junction nucleotides: 5. Germline values: CDR1 SGDLS, CDR2 YYNGEE. This CDR3 spans 17 amino acids. The CDR3 DNA reads as TGTGCCAGCAGCGGGACTAGCGGGAGGACAATCACAGATACGCAGTATTTT. Translated, it gives CASSGTSGRTITDTQYF. The variable domain in full, completed from reference TRBV9 and TRBJ2-3, reads DSGVTQTPKHLITATGQRVTLRCSPRSGDLSVYWYQQSLDQGLQFLIQYYNGEERAKGNILERFSAQQFPDLHSELNLSSLELGDSALYFCASSGTSGRTITDTQYFGPGTRLTVL.

The rearrangement uses TRBV6-6 and TRBJ2-5; TRBD1 might be the D (5 bases). This CDR3 region has 13 residues. Germline CDR1 reads MNHNY; CDR2 reads SVGAGI (reference sequence). Trimming shortened V by 7 bases and J by 0 bases, and 9 bases separated the two germline ends. The CDR3 region is CASNDRDQETQYF. The CDR3 DNA reads TGTGCCAGCAACGACAGAGACCAAGAGACCCAGTACTTC.

The chain is built from TRBV29-1 and TRBJ1-2; TRBD1 is a possible D gene (6 bases). V lost 6 bases to trimming and J lost 1 base, with 15 bases between them. The CDR3 is 14 residues long. Looked up from germline, CDR1 is SQVTM and CDR2 is ANQGSEA. The CDR3 here is CSVDYREGNYGYTF. The CDR3, as DNA: TGCAGCGTGGATTACAGGGAGGGTAACTATGGCTACACCTTC.

The DNA of the CDR3 is TGCGCCAGCAGCTTGGATGGCTCGTACAATGAGCAGTTCTTC. Translation: CASSLDGSYNEQFF. The chain employs TRBV5-1 and TRBJ2-1; no definite D call. Trimming cost V 0 bases and J 4 bases, with 8 bases left between them. Germline V gene lookup returns CDR1 SGHRS and CDR2 YFSETQ. The CDR3 length is 14 residues.

The chain uses TRBV11-3 and TRBJ2-1, with D perhaps matching TRBD2 (6 bases). The CDR3 covers 12 residues. Trimming took off 0 bases at V and 9 bases at J, with 6 bases between the two ends. Germline lookup yields CDR1 SGHNT and CDR2 YENEEA. CDR3 region: CASSLDSGEQFF. The CDR3 nucleotides are TGTGCCAGCAGCTTAGATAGCGGTGAGCAGTTCTTC.

The rearrangement links TRBV5-1 to TRBJ2-1; D perhaps matches TRBD1 (6 bases). Germline V gene lookup returns CDR1 SGHRS and CDR2 YFSETQ. The CDR3 consists of 12 residues. Trimming left V 3 bases short and J 8 bases short, with 9 bases between. As DNA, the CDR3 is TGCGCCAGCAGCTCACAGGGATATGAGCAGTTCTTC. Residues: CASSSQGYEQFF.